This T cell receptor beta chain was captured by sequencing in a study of cytomegalovirus exposure and HLA in healthy donors. Study outcomes and limitations: When the data were analyzed later, several of the most significant clusters appeared to be linked to common viral pathogens. As a later analysis revealed, the rate of TCR association differed by HLA locus, with DRB1 most and HLA-C fewest.

The CDR3 is 19 residues long. The J segment lost 4 bases and the V segment lost 4 bases, leaving 16 bases of the junction unmatched. CDR1 is LNHDA, CDR2 SQIVND, per germline (reference sequence). Regarding this clone: Its antigen is as yet unknown.

The PCR employed 60 Vbeta primers together with 13 Jbeta primers. Methods used by the authors: Later work found about 80 million unique TCR beta chains, with 10 million to 14 million shared. Measured with immunoSEQ multiplex PCR; TCRdb has only the in-frame clones, and not every one. The V and J calls and clone size come from that table; D and trimming were worked out from the DNA. The table includes a few hundred thousand clones, about four fifths detected once. The material sequenced was PBMCs. This TCR derives from a girl aged 2 to 10 in good health and CMV-seronegative. The chain combines TRBV19 with TRBJ1-1; TRBD1 aligns across 12 bases. The CDR3 loop reads CASSSFPSGTGGGFTEAFF. The CDR3 DNA is TGTGCCAGTAGTAGTTTCCCGTCTGGGACAGGGGGCGGTTTCACTGAAGCTTTCTTT. Complete variable domain (other parts from reference TRBV19 and TRBJ1-1): DGGITQSPKYLFRKEGQNVTLSCEQNLNHDAMYWYRQDPGQGLRLIYYSQIVNDFQKGDIAEGYSVSREKKESFPLTVTSAQKNPTAFYLCASSSFPSGTGGGFTEAFFGQGTRLTVV.